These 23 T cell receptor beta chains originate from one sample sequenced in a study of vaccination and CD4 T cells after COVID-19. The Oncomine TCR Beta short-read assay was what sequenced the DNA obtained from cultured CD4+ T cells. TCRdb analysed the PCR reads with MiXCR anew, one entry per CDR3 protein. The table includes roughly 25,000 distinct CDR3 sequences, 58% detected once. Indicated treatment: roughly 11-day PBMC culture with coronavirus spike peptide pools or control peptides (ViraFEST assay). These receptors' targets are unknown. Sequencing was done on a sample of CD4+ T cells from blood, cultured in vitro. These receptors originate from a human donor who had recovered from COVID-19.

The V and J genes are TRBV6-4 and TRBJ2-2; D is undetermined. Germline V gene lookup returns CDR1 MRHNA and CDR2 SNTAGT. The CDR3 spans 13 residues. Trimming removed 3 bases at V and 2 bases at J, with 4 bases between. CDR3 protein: CASSELNTGELFF. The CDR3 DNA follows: TGTGCCAGCAGTGAACTTAACACCGGGGAGCTGTTTTTT.

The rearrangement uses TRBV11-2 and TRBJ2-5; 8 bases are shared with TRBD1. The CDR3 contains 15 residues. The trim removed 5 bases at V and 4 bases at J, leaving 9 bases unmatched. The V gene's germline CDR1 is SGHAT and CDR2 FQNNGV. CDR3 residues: CASSPRTGKGETQYF. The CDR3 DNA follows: TGTGCCAGCAGCCCTAGGACAGGGAAGGGAGAGACCCAGTACTTC.

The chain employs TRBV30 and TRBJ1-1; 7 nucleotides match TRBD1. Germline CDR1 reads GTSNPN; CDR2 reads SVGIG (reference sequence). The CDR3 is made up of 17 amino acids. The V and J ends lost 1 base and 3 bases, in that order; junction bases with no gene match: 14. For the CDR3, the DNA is TGTGCCTGGAGTGGAAACCTCCGCAGGGGGTTGGACACTGAAGCTTTCTTT. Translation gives CAWSGNLRRGLDTEAFF.

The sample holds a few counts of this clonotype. The CDR3 nucleotides are TGTGCCAGCAGTTACGGGGGCGGTCAGCCCCAGCATTTT. Protein: CASSYGGGQPQHF. The rearrangement uses TRBV6-2 or TRBV6-3 and TRBJ1-5, with D perhaps matching TRBD1 (6 bases). CDR1 and CDR2 from the germline V gene are MNHEY and SVGEGT. V was shortened by 2 bases and J by 6 bases, with 8 bases between the two germline ends. CDR3 size: 13 residues.

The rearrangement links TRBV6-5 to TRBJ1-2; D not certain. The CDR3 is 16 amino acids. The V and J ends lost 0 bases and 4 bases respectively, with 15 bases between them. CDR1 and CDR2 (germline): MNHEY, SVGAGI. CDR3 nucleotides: TGTGCCAGCAGTTACTCCCCACCACCGACGATCTATGGCTACACCTTC. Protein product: CASSYSPPPTIYGYTF.

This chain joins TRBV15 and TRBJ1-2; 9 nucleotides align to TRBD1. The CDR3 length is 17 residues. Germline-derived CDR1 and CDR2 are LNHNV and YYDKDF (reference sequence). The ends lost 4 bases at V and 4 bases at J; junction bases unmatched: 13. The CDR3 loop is CATSNEDRDREPYGYTF. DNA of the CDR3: TGTGCCACCAGCAACGAAGACCGGGACAGGGAGCCCTATGGCTACACCTTC.

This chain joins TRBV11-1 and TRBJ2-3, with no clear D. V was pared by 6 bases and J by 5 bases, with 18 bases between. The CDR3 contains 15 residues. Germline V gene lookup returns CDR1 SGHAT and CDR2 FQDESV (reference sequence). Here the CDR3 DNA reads TGTGCCAGCAGTTATAACCGGGCGGCAATAGATACGCAGTATTTT. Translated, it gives CASSYNRAAIDTQYF.

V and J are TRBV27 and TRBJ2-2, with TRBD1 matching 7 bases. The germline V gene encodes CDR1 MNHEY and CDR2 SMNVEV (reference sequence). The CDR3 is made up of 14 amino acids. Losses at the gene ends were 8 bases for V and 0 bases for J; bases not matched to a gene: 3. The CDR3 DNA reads TGTGCCAGCCTCGGGACAGCGAACACCGGGGAGCTGTTTTTT. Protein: CASLGTANTGELFF.

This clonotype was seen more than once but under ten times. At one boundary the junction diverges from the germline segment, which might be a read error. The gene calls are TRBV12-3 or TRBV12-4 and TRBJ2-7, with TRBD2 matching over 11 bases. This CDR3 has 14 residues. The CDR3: CASSLAGGPYEQYF. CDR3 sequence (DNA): TGTGCCAGCAGTCTAGCGGGAGGACCCTACGAGCAGTACTTC.

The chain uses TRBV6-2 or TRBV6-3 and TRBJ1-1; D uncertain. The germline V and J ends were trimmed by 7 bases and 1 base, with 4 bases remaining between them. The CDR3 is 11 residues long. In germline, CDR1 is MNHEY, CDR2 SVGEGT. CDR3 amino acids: CASTENTEAFF. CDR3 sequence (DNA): TGTGCCAGCACGGAGAACACTGAAGCTTTCTTT.

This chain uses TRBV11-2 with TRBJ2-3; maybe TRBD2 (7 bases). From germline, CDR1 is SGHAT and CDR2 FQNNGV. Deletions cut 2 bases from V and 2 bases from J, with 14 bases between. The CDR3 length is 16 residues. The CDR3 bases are TGTGCCAGCAGCTTAAGAGGGGGGGCGAACACAGATACGCAGTATTTT. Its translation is CASSLRGGANTDTQYF. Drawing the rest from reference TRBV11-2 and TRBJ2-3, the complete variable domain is EAGVAQSPRYKIIEKRQSVAFWCNPISGHATLYWYQQILGQGPKLLIQFQNNGVVDDSQLPKDRFSAERLKGVDSTLKIQPAKLEDSAVYLCASSLRGGANTDTQYFGPGTRLTVL.

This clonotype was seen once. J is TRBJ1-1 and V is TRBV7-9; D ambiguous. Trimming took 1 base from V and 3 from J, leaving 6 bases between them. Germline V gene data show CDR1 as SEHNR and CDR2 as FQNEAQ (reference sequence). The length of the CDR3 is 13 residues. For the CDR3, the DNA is TGTGCCAGCAGCTTAGTAGGCTACACTGAAGCTTTCTTT. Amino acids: CASSLVGYTEAFF.

CDR3 DNA: TGCGCCAGCAGCTACGGGCGTCCTAGCACAGATACGCAGTATTTT. Translating gives CASSYGRPSTDTQYF. The chain carries TRBV5-1 and TRBJ2-3; no clear D gene. The CDR3 is 15 residues long. Trimming removed 3 bases at V and 0 bases at J, with 11 bases between. Germline V gene data show CDR1 as SGHRS and CDR2 as YFSETQ.

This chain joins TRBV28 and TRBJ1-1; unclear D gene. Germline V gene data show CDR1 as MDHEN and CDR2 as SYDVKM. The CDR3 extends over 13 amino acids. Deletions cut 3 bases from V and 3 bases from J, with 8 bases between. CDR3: CASSLGRHTEAFF. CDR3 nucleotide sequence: TGTGCCAGCAGTTTGGGTCGGCACACTGAAGCTTTCTTT.

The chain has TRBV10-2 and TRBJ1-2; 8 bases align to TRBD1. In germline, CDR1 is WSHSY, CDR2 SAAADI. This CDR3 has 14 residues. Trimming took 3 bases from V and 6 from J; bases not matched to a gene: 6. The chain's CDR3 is CASSDQGAQNGYTF. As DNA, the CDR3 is TGCGCCAGCAGTGACCAGGGGGCGCAGAATGGCTACACCTTC.

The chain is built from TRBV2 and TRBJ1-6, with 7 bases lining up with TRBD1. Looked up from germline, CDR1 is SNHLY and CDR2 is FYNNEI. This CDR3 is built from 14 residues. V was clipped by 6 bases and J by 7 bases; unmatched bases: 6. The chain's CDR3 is CASRTQGSNSPLHF. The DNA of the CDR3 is TGTGCCAGCAGGACACAGGGGAGCAATTCACCCCTCCACTTT.

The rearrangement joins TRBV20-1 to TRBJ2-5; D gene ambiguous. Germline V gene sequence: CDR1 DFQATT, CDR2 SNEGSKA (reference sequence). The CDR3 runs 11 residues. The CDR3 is CSAPLTETQYF. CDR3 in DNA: TGCAGCGCTCCCCTAACAGAGACCCAGTACTTC.

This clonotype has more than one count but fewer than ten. The CDR3 DNA is TGCAGTTTCGGACTGGGAGGGGCGGCAGATACGCAGTATTTT. Protein: CSFGLGGAADTQYF. This chain connects TRBV20-1 to TRBJ2-3; the match to TRBD2 covers 7 bases. V shed 8 bases, J shed 4 bases, and the junction held 12 bases outside the gene matches. The CDR3 runs to 14 residues. CDR1 is DFQATT and CDR2 is SNEGSKA in the germline V gene (reference sequence).

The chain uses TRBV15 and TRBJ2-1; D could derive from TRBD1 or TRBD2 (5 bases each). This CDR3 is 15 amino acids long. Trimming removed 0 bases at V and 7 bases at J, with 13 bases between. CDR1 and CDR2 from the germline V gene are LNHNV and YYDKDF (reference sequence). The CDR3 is CATSRDRGLVNEQFF. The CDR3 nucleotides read TGTGCCACCAGCAGAGATCGGGGCCTCGTGAATGAGCAGTTCTTC.

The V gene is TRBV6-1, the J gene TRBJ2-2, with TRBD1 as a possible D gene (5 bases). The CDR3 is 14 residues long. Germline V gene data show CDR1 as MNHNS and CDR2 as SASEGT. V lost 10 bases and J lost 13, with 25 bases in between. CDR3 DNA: TGTGCCATTAAAGGTCCAGGCCTAGGAAGGGGGCTGTTTTTT. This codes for CAIKGPGLGRGLFF.

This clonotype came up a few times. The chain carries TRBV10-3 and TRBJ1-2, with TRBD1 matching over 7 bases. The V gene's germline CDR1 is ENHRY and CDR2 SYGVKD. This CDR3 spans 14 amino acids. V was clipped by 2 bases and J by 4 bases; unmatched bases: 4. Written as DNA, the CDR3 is TGTGCCATCAGTGAGGACAGGGTTACCTATGGCTACACCTTC. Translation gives CAISEDRVTYGYTF.

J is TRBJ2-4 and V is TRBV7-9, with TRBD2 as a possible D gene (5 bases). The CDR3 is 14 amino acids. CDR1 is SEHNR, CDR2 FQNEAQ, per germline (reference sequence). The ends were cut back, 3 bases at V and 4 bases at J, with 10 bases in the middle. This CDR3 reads CASSLSGEKNIQYF. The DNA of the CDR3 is TGTGCCAGCAGCTTGTCTGGGGAGAAAAACATTCAGTACTTC.

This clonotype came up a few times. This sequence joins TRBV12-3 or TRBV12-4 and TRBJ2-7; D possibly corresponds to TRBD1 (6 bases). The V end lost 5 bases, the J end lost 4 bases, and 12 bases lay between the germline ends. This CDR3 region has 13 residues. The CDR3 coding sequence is TGTGCCAGCAGTATCGACAGGCTTTACGAGCAGTACTTC. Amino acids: CASSIDRLYEQYF.